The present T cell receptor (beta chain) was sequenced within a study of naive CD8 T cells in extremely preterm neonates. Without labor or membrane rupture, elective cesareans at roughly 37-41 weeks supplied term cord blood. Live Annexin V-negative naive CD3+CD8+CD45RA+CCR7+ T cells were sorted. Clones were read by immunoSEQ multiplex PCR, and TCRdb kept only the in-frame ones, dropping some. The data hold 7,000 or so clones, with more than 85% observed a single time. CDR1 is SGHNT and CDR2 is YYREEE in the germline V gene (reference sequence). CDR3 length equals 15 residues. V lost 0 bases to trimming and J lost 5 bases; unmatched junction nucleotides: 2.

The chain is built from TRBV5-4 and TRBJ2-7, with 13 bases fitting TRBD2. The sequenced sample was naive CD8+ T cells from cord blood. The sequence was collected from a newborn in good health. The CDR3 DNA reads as TGTGCCAGCAGCTTGGGGACTAGCGGGAGACACGAGCAGTACTTC. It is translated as CASSLGTSGRHEQYF.